A single sample is the source of the 23 T cell receptor beta chains below, sequenced in a study of T cells in Graves' hyperthyroidism and ophthalmopathy. Amplified TCR beta CDR3 regions came from RNA transcripts. The HTBI primer set was used in a first-round RT-PCR of the TCR CDR3. Using its own MiXCR run on the multiplex PCR reads, TCRdb lists one record per CDR3 protein. This sample has 300,000 to 450,000 distinct CDR3 sequences; 13% occur once, and the top ten carry about 9.1%. Sample: blood. Receptors were obtained from a young woman with Graves' hyperthyroidism.

The chain employs TRBV9 and TRBJ2-3; D not certain. The CDR3 has 15 amino acids. The ends were cut back, 0 bases at V and 2 bases at J, with 10 bases in the middle. Germline assignment: CDR1 SGDLS and CDR2 YYNGEE. In DNA, the CDR3 is TGTGCCAGCAGCGTAGTGGGTGGGGTCACAGATACGCAGTATTTT. This translates into CASSVVGGVTDTQYF.

This chain connects TRBV27 to TRBJ2-1; TRBD2 matches 13 bases. The DNA end lines up better with TRBJ2-7; the J call may be wrong. Germline V gene data show CDR1 as MNHEY and CDR2 as SMNVEV (reference sequence). The CDR3 spans 15 residues. CDR3 loop: CASSSLAGGYNEQYF. The CDR3 coding sequence is TGTGCCAGCTCTTCACTAGCGGGAGGGTACAATGAGCAGTACTTC.

This clonotype appeared many times. This chain connects TRBV11-2 to TRBJ1-2, with D tentatively TRBD1 (6 bases). Germline V gene lookup returns CDR1 SGHAT and CDR2 FQNNGV. The V end was cut by 0 bases, the J end by 7 bases, with 12 bases between. This CDR3 region has 14 residues. The CDR3 region has the DNA TGTGCCAGCAGCTTAGAAGAACAGGGTGTTGGCTACACCTTC. Its translation: CASSLEEQGVGYTF.

This clonotype was seen many times. The chain has TRBV11-2 and TRBJ1-2; D is possibly TRBD1 (5 bases). The CDR3 contains 14 residues. V was clipped by 5 bases and J by 0 bases, with 10 bases between them. Germline CDR1 reads SGHAT; CDR2 reads FQNNGV. CDR3 in DNA: TGTGCCAGCAGCACCAGACAGACTAACTATGGCTACACCTTC. Translated, it gives CASSTRQTNYGYTF.

In regard to this clonotype: A junction end diverges from the germline sequence, so it may reflect a read error. CDR3 sequence (DNA): TGCAGTGCGCGAAGGAACACTGAAGCTTACTTT. Its protein product is CSARRNTEAYF. The rearrangement uses TRBV20-1 and TRBJ1-1; D ambiguous. The V gene's germline CDR1 is DFQATT and CDR2 SNEGSKA (reference sequence). This CDR3 region has 11 residues.

This clonotype occurred a few times. The rearrangement joins TRBV19 to TRBJ2-5, with 10 nucleotides matching TRBD2. CDR3 size: 14 residues. After removal of 5 bases from V and 4 bases from J, the junction contained 4 bases not matched to a gene. Per the germline V gene, CDR1 is LNHDA and CDR2 is SQIVND (reference sequence). CDR3 in amino acids: CASSAGLATETQYF. The CDR3 DNA is TGTGCCAGTAGTGCGGGACTAGCGACAGAGACCCAGTACTTC.

A few counts support this clonotype. The gene calls are TRBV20-1 and TRBJ1-1; D is unclear. V was shortened by 0 bases and J by 0 bases, with 11 bases between the two germline ends. The germline CDR1 and CDR2 sequences are DFQATT and SNEGSKA (reference sequence). The CDR3 length is 15 residues. Written as DNA, the CDR3 is TGCAGTGCTAGAGATCTCGGCGGCATGAACACTGAAGCTTTCTTT. The encoded protein is CSARDLGGMNTEAFF.

At least ten counts were recorded for this clonotype. The chain has TRBV12-3 or TRBV12-4 and TRBJ1-2; D gene ambiguous. The germline V and J ends were trimmed by 1 base and 8 bases, with 8 bases remaining between them. The CDR3 covers 12 residues. The DNA of the CDR3 is TGTGCCAGCAGTTTAGAGATAAACGGCTACACCTTC. Translation gives CASSLEINGYTF.

This clonotype was seen a few times. This chain joins TRBV24-1 and TRBJ2-1, with D perhaps TRBD2 (7 bases). Germline V gene data show CDR1 as KGHDR and CDR2 as SFDVKD. This CDR3 region has 14 residues. V lost 7 bases and J 5 bases, leaving 14 bases between the germline ends. The CDR3 DNA is TGTGCCACCAGGGGGGGGCTAGGAGACAATGAGCAGTTCTTC. It codes for CATRGGLGDNEQFF.

This clonotype was seen repeatedly, ten times or more. The chain uses TRBV27 and TRBJ2-5, with 13 nucleotides matching TRBD2. The CDR3 is 17 residues long. CDR1 and CDR2 from the germline V gene are MNHEY and SMNVEV (reference sequence). V dropped 6 bases and J dropped 5; count of bases not matched to a gene: 12. The CDR3 region has the DNA TGTGCCAGCAGGAAAGTGGGGACTAGCGGGATTACGGAGACCCAGTACTTC. It yields the protein CASRKVGTSGITETQYF.

This clonotype has ten or more counts. Written as DNA, the CDR3 is TGTGCCAGCTCGTCCAGAAACTCCGAGCAGTACTTC. Translating gives CASSSRNSEQYF. The V gene is TRBV18, the J gene TRBJ2-7; no clear D. The germline gives CDR1 KGHSH, CDR2 LQKENI. V was trimmed by 6 bases and J by 6 bases, leaving 12 bases between them. The CDR3 covers 12 residues. Based on the CDR3 plus reference TRBV18 and TRBJ2-7, the full variable domain is NAGVMQNPRHLVRRRGQEARLRCSPMKGHSHVYWYRQLPEEGLKFMVYLQKENIIDESGMPKERFSAEFPKEGPSILRIQQVVRGDSAAYFCASSSRNSEQYFGPGTRLTVT.

This chain uses TRBV13 with TRBJ2-1, with D perhaps TRBD1 (6 bases). The germline gives CDR1 PRHDT, CDR2 FYEKMQ (reference sequence). V was cut by 4 bases and J by 3 bases, with 16 bases left in between. The CDR3 is 16 residues long. In nucleotides, the CDR3 is TGTGCCAGCAGCTCGATCGAGGGGGAGAACTACAATGAGCAGTTCTTC. Protein sequence: CASSSIEGENYNEQFF. The full variable domain, rest sourced from reference TRBV13 and TRBJ2-1, is AAGVIQSPRHLIKEKRETATLKCYPIPRHDTVYWYQQGPGQDPQFLISFYEKMQSDKGSIPDRFSAQQFSDYHSELNMSSLELGDSALYFCASSSIEGENYNEQFFGPGTRLTVL.

This clonotype was seen many times. The gene calls are TRBV20-1 and TRBJ2-3, with 9 bases that match TRBD2. This CDR3 has 16 residues. V lost 3 bases, J lost 7 bases, and 14 bases stayed unmatched. Germline assignment: CDR1 DFQATT and CDR2 SNEGSKA (reference sequence). DNA for the CDR3: TGCAGTGCTAGCCCGGCGGTAGCGGGAGATGGGAATACGCAGTATTTT. This codes for CSASPAVAGDGNTQYF.

This clonotype was found many times. This chain joins TRBV6-1 and TRBJ1-1; D call uncertain. Germline-derived CDR1 and CDR2 are MNHNS and SASEGT. The CDR3 has 13 residues. Between the trimmed V and J ends, which lost 5 bases and 0 bases, there was a span of 7 bases. CDR3 DNA: TGTGCCAGCAGTTACGTTTTGAACACTGAAGCTTTCTTT. Amino acids: CASSYVLNTEAFF.

This clonotype appeared many times. The chain employs TRBV20-1 and TRBJ1-4, with a tentative D call TRBD1 (5 bases). Deletions cut 0 bases from V and 1 base from J, with 9 bases between. Germline values: CDR1 DFQATT, CDR2 SNEGSKA (reference sequence). The CDR3 spans 15 residues. Here the CDR3 DNA reads TGCAGTGCTAGAGACGACAGTAGAACTAATGAAAAACTGTTTTTT. Its protein is CSARDDSRTNEKLFF.

This clonotype showed up many times. The chain is built from TRBV9 and TRBJ1-2; D remains ambiguous. V lost 4 bases, J lost 2 bases, and 12 bases lay in between. CDR3 length: 14 amino acids. Germline V gene data show CDR1 as SGDLS and CDR2 as YYNGEE. The CDR3 coding sequence is TGTGCCAGCAGCCCCCTGGATTCGAACTATGGCTACACCTTC. This encodes CASSPLDSNYGYTF.

This clonotype was seen repeatedly, ten times or more. V gene TRBV13 combines with J gene TRBJ2-2; 15 bases align to TRBD2. After removal of 5 bases from V and 0 bases from J, the junction contained 4 bases not matched to a gene. Germline CDR1 reads PRHDT; CDR2 reads FYEKMQ (reference sequence). This CDR3 has 18 residues. CDR3 in amino acids: CASSEGLAGGSNTGELFF. CDR3 in DNA: TGTGCCAGCAGCGAGGGACTAGCGGGAGGCTCGAACACCGGGGAGCTGTTTTTT.

This clonotype was observed many times. This sequence joins TRBV30 and TRBJ2-5; D is unresolved. The V gene's germline CDR1 is GTSNPN and CDR2 SVGIG (reference sequence). This CDR3 is built from 11 residues. Deletions cut 0 bases from V and 5 bases from J, with 4 bases between. CDR3 nucleotide sequence: TGTGCCTGGAGTGTTAAGGAGACCCAGTACTTC. The encoded protein is CAWSVKETQYF.

There are many counts of this clonotype. The chain links TRBV10-3 to TRBJ1-1; D might be TRBD1 (5 bases). CDR1 is ENHRY, CDR2 SYGVKD, per germline. The CDR3 is 14 residues long. V was clipped by 10 bases and J by 1 base, with 16 bases between them. This CDR3 reads CATHSGPTNTEAFF. In DNA form, the CDR3 reads TGTGCCACCCACTCGGGACCGACGAACACTGAAGCTTTCTTT.

About this clonotype: One base away lies a much larger clone, so this may be a sequencing read error. The rearrangement uses TRBV18 and TRBJ1-2; D remains ambiguous. This CDR3 has 16 amino acids. Looked up from germline, CDR1 is KGHSH and CDR2 is LQKENI. Here the CDR3 reads CPSSPSRPPLNYGYTF. In DNA form, the CDR3 reads TGTCCCAGCTCACCGTCACGGCCGCCCCTTAACTATGGCTACACCTTC.

This clonotype was found many times. The chain has TRBV11-2 and TRBJ2-1; 13 positions match TRBD2. Losses at the gene ends were 8 bases for V and 9 bases for J; bases not matched to a gene: 10. The CDR3 loop spans 15 amino acids. CDR1 SGHAT and CDR2 FQNNGV come from the germline V gene. The CDR3: CASEPGLAGSGEQFF. CDR3 sequence (DNA): TGTGCCAGCGAACCGGGACTAGCGGGATCAGGTGAGCAGTTCTTC. Full variable domain (remainder filled in from reference TRBV11-2 and TRBJ2-1): EAGVAQSPRYKIIEKRQSVAFWCNPISGHATLYWYQQILGQGPKLLIQFQNNGVVDDSQLPKDRFSAERLKGVDSTLKIQPAKLEDSAVYLCASEPGLAGSGEQFFGPGTRLTVL.

This clonotype was found many times. The chain is built from TRBV5-5 and TRBJ2-5, with a possible D match to TRBD2 (5 bases). CDR1 is SGHKS and CDR2 is YYEKEE in the germline V gene (reference sequence). Trimming left V 8 bases short and J 0 bases short, with 8 bases between. This CDR3 is built from 12 residues. This CDR3 reads CARPGYQETQYF. The CDR3 nucleotides are TGTGCCAGGCCGGGGTACCAAGAGACCCAGTACTTC.

At least ten counts were recorded for this clonotype. The chain's CDR3 is CASSPFQGMRKLFF. DNA of the CDR3: TGTGCCAGCAGTCCATTCCAGGGAATGAGAAAACTGTTTTTT. The chain employs TRBV12-3 or TRBV12-4 and TRBJ1-4; the D gene is possibly TRBD1 (5 bases). This CDR3 is built from 14 residues. V was pared by 5 bases and J by 10 bases, with 17 bases between.